This entry describes one T cell receptor (beta chain). Antigen unknown. The sample is drawn from a study of T-cell reconstitution after alpha-beta-depleted transplantation in children. Preparation of the TCRbeta library involved a method that used unique molecular identifiers. TCRdb reanalysed the PCR reads using MiXCR and keeps one entry per CDR3 protein. The profile shows a few hundred thousand distinct CDR3 sequences, approximately 24% of them singletons. V lost 5 bases and J lost 6; bases outside the gene matches: 10. CDR3 length equals 14 residues. The V gene's germline CDR1 is SGDLS and CDR2 YYNGEE. General study results and limits: A year had passed since transplant, and T-cell counts and diversity by then came mostly from newly produced T cells.

The TCR was taken from a female patient between 2 and 15 years old who had a stem cell transplant for congenital amegakaryocytic thrombocytopenia, so the T cells may come from the graft donor. Material: PBMCs, mostly from graft donor cells, obtained 360 days after TCRalphabeta/CD19-depleted stem cell transplant. This chain joins TRBV9 and TRBJ2-7; 8 bases are shared with TRBD1. The CDR3 DNA is TGTGCCAGCAGTCTAGGACAGGGTGGGACCGAGCAGTACTTC. It translates to CASSLGQGGTEQYF.